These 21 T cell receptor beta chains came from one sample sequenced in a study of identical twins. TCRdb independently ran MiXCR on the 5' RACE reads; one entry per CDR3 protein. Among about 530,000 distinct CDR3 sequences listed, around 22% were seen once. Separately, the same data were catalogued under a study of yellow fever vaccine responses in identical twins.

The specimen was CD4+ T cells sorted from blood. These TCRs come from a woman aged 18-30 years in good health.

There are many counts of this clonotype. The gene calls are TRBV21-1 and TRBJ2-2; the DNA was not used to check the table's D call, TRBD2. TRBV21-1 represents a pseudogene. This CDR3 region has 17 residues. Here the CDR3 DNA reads TGTGCCAGCAGCAAAGGTGTTAGGGCAGAATACACCGGGGAGCTGTTTTTT. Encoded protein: CASSKGVRAEYTGELFF.

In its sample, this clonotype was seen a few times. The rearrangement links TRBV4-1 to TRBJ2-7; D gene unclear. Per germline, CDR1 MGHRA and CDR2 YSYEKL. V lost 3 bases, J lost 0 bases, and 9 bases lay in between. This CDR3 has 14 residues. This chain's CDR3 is CASSQNANSYEQYV. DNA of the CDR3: TGCGCCAGCAGCCAGAATGCCAACTCCTACGAGCAGTACGTC.

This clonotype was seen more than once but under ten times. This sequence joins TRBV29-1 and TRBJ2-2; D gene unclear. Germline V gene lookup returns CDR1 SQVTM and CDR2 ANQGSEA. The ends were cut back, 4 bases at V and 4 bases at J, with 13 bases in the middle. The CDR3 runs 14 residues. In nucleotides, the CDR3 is TGCAGCGTTGGTGGGTTGGGTGTCACCGGGGAGCTGTTTTTT. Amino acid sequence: CSVGGLGVTGELFF.

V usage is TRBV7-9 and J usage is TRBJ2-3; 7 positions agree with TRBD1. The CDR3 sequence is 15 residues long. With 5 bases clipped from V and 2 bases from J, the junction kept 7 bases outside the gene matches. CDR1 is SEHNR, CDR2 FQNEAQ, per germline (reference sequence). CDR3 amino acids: CASSPLTGFTDTQYF. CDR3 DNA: TGTGCCAGCAGCCCCTTGACAGGGTTCACAGATACGCAGTATTTT.

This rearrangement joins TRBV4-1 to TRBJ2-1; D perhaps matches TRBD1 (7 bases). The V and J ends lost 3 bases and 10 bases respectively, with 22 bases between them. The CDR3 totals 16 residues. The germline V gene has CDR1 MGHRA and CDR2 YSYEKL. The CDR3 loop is CASSHQNRGGGGEQFF. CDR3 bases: TGCGCCAGCAGCCACCAAAACAGGGGCGGAGGAGGGGAGCAGTTCTTC.

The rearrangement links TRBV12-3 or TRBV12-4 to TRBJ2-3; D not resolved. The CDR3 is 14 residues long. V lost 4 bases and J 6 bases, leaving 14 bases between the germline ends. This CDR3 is CASSSVLRWDTQYF. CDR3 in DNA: TGTGCCAGCAGTTCAGTCCTCCGATGGGATACGCAGTATTTT.

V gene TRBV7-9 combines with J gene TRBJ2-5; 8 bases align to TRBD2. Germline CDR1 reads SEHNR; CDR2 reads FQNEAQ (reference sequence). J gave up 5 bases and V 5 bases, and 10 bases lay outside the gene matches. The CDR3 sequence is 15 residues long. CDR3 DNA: TGTGCCAGCAGCGGAGATACTAGCGGATACGAGACCCAGTACTTC. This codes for CASSGDTSGYETQYF. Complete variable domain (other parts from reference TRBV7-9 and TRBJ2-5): DTGVSQNPRHKITKRGQNVTFRCDPISEHNRLYWYRQTLGQGPEFLTYFQNEAQLEKSRLLSDRFSAERPKGSFSTLEIQRTEQGDSAMYLCASSGDTSGYETQYFGPGTRLLVL.

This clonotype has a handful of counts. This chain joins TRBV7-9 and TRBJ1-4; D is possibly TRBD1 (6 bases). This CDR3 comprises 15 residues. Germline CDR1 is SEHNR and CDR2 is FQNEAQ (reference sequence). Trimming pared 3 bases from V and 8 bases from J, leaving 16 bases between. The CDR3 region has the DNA TGTGCCAGCAGCTTCGGCAGGGAAGGGGGAGAAAAACTGTTTTTT. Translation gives CASSFGREGGEKLFF.

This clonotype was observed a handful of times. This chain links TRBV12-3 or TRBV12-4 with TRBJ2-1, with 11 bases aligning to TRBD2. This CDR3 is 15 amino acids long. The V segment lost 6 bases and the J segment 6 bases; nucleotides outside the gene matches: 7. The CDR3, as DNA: TGTGCCAGCAGCCTGGGACTAGCGGACTTCAATGAGCAGTTCTTC. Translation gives CASSLGLADFNEQFF.

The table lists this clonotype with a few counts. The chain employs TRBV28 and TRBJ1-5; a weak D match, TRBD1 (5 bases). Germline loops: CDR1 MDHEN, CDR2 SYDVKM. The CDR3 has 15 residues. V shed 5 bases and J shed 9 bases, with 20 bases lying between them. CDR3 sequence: CASSPGRDSGLPQHF. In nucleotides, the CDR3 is TGTGCCAGCAGTCCGGGACGGGATTCGGGCCTGCCCCAGCATTTT.

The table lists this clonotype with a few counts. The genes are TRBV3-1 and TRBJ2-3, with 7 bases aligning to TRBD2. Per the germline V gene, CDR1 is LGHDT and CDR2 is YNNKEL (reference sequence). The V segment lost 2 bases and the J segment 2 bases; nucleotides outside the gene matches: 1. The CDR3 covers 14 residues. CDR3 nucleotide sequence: TGTGCCAGCAGCCAATGGGACTACACAGATACGCAGTATTTT. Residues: CASSQWDYTDTQYF.

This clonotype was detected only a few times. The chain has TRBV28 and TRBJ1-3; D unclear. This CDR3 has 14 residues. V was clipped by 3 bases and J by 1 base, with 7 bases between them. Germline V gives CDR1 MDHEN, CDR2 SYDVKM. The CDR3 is CASSFLVSGNTIYF. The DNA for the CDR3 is TGTGCCAGCAGTTTTCTGGTTTCTGGAAACACCATATATTTT.

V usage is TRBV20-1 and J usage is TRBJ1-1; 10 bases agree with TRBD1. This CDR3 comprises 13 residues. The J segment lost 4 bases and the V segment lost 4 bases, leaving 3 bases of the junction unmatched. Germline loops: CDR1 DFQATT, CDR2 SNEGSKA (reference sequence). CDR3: CSAIDRGRTEAFF. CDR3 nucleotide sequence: TGCAGTGCTATAGACAGGGGGCGCACTGAAGCTTTCTTT.

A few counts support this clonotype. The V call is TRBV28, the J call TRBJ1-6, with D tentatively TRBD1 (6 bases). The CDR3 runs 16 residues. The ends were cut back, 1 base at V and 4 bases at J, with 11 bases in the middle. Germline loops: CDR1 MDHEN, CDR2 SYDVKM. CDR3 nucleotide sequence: TGTGCCAGCAGTTTATACAGGGAACCTTATAATTCACCCCTCCACTTT. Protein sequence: CASSLYREPYNSPLHF.

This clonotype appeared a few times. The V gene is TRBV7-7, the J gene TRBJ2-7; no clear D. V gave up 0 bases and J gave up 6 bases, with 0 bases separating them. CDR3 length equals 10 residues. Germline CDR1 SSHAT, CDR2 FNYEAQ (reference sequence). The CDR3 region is CASSLAEQYF. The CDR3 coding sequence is TGTGCCAGCAGCTTAGCCGAGCAGTACTTC.

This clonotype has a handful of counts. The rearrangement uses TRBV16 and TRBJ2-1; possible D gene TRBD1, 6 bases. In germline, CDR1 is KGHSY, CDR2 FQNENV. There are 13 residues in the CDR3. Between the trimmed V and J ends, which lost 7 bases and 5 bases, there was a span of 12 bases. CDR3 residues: CASNRDTDNEQFF. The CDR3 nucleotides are TGTGCCAGCAACCGGGACACGGACAATGAGCAGTTCTTC.

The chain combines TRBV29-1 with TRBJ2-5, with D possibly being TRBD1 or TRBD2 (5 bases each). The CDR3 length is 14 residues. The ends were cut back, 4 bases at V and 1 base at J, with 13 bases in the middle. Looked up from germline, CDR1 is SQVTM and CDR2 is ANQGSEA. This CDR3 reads CSVGGPGAQETQYF. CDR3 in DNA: TGCAGCGTTGGGGGTCCCGGGGCCCAAGAGACCCAGTACTTC.

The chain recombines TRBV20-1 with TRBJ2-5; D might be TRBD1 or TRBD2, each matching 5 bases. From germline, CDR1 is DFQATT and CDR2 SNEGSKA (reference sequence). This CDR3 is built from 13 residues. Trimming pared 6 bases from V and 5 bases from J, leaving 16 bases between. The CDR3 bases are TGCAGTGCCCTGGGACCGAACTTTGAGACCCAGTACTTC. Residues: CSALGPNFETQYF.

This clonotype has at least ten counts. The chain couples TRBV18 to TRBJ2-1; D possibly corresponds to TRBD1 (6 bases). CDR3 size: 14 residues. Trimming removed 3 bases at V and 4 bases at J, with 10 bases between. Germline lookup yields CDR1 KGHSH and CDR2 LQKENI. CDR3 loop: CASSPGQKYNEQFF. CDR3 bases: TGTGCCAGCTCACCGGGACAAAAATACAATGAGCAGTTCTTC.

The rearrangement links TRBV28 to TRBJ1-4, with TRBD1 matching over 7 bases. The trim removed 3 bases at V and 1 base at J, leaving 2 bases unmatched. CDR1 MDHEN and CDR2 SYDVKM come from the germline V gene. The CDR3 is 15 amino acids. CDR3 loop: CASSFTGVTNEKLFF. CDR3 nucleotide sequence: TGTGCCAGCAGTTTTACAGGGGTAACTAATGAAAAACTGTTTTTT.

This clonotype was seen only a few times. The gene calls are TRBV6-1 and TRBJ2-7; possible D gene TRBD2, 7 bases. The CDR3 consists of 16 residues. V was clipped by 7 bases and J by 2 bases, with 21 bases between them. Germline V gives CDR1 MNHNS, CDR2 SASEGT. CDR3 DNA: TGTGCCAGCACCGCCTCGATTGGAGGGGGGGCCTACGAGCAGTACTTC. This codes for CASTASIGGGAYEQYF.